Listed below are T cell receptor beta chains from one sample, sequenced in a study of cytomegalovirus exposure and HLA in healthy donors. Data came from immunoSEQ multiplex PCR; TCRdb stores just in-frame clones and leaves some out. This repertoire shows tens of thousands of clones, roughly 87% found once; its top ten account for 8%. Sequenced material: PBMCs. The source of these receptors is a woman in her 40s in good health and CMV-seropositive. Both conserved end residues are part of each CDR3. The D gene is left open where the match is weak. Only some rows state a clone size, as once, few, many or a class for expanded clones.

V	D	size	length	J	DNA	CDR3
TRBV19	-	few	21	TRBJ2-4	TGTGCCAGTAGTATAGGGGGGTTAGGGGGGGCCAACAGCTTAGCCAAAAACATTCAGTACTTC	CASSIGGLGGANSLAKNIQYF
TRBV5-4	-	once	14	TRBJ2-1	TGTGCCAGCAGCTTGGCAGGGAACTACAATGAGCAGTTCTTC	CASSLAGNYNEQFF
TRBV25-1	-	-	14	TRBJ1-1	TGTGCCAGCAGGCCGGCCGCCGGGGGCACTGAAGCTTTCTTT	CASRPAAGGTEAFF
TRBV12-5	TRBD1	-	14	TRBJ1-2	TGTGCTAGTGACCAGACAGGGGGAGGCTATGGCTACACCTTC	CASDQTGGGYGYTF
TRBV9	-	-	16	TRBJ2-1	TGTGCCAGCAGCGTTGGGAGCCTAAGCTCCTACAATGAGCAGTTCTTC	CASSVGSLSSYNEQFF
TRBV18	TRBD1	-	14	TRBJ1-2	TGTGCCAGCTCACCAGGAAGGGACAGCTATGGCTACACCTTC	CASSPGRDSYGYTF
TRBV12-5	TRBD1	-	16	TRBJ2-3	TGTGCTAGTGGTTTGGTACTGGGGGACAGGGATGATACGCAGTATTTT	CASGLVLGDRDDTQYF
TRBV7-6	-	-	13	TRBJ1-1	TGTGCCAGCAGCCCCGGACAGCCAACTGAAGCTTTCTTT	CASSPGQPTEAFF
TRBV14	-	-	14	TRBJ2-2	TGTGCCAGCAGCCAAGGGAGCCCACCCGGGGAGCTGTTTTTT	CASSQGSPPGELFF
TRBV7-9	-	-	13	TRBJ2-7	TGTGCCAGCAGCTACGCGACAGGACAGATTCAGTACTTC	CASSYATGQIQYF
TRBV9	TRBD2	-	13	TRBJ2-7	TGTGCCAGCAGCGTAGGAGGTAGCGGGAGTCAGTACTTC	CASSVGGSGSQYF
TRBV10-2	-	once	14	TRBJ1-2	TGCGCCAGCAGTGAGTCCGCTAATTGGGAGGGCTACACCTTC	CASSESANWEGYTF
TRBV5-8	-	once	15	TRBJ2-1	TGTGCCAGCAGCTCAGCGGTGCAATTCTACAATGAGCAGTTCTTC	CASSSAVQFYNEQFF
TRBV18	-	-	14	TRBJ2-7	TGTGCCAGCTCACCAGGCCGGGGGTCAGCCGAGCAGTACTTC	CASSPGRGSAEQYF
TRBV7-9	TRBD2	-	15	TRBJ2-1	TGTGCCAGCACCCGACTAGCGGGAGGGCCAATTGAGCAGTTCTTC	CASTRLAGGPIEQFF
TRBV7-2	-	once	13	TRBJ1-4	TGTGCCAGCCGAATGGAGACTAATGAAAAACTGTTTTTT	CASRMETNEKLFF
TRBV7-9	TRBD1	-	14	TRBJ2-7	TGTGCCAGCAGCACCGACAGGGGCGGGGACGAGCAGTACTTC	CASSTDRGGDEQYF
TRBV19	-	-	14	TRBJ1-1	TGTGCCAGTAGCCTCACAGTCTTGAACACTGAAGCTTTCTTT	CASSLTVLNTEAFF
TRBV6-4	-	-	16	TRBJ2-1	TGTGCCAGCAGTGACGAACAGGCTAGCTCCTACAATGAGCAGTTCTTC	CASSDEQASSYNEQFF
TRBV6-4	-	-	14	TRBJ2-7	TGTGCCAGTGCGGGACTCACAATGGGGTACGAGCAGTACTTC	CASAGLTMGYEQYF
TRBV27	TRBD2	-	15	TRBJ2-7	TGTGCCAGTATGAGAGACGGGACTATTAATTACGAGCAGTACTTC	CASMRDGTINYEQYF
TRBV5-5	-	-	14	TRBJ1-2	TGTGCCAGCGCCAGGACAGACTCAAACTATGGCTACACCTTC	CASARTDSNYGYTF
TRBV5-6	-	-	13	TRBJ1-2	TGTGCCAGCAGCCCGGAGGGCATCCGAGGTCGTCACTTC	CASSPEGIRGRHF
TRBV9	TRBD1	-	14	TRBJ2-3	TGTGCCAGCAGCGCCGGACAGGGGCCAGATACGCAGTATTTT	CASSAGQGPDTQYF
TRBV28	-	-	15	TRBJ1-1	TGTGCCAGCAGTAGGCAACTCCAGGGGCTAACTGAAGCTTTCTTT	CASSRQLQGLTEAFF
TRBV5-1	-	-	15	TRBJ2-2	TGCGCCAGCAGCTTCAGCGCCGAGCTTACCGGGGAGCTGTTTTTT	CASSFSAELTGELFF
TRBV2	-	-	14	TRBJ2-2	TGTGCCAGTGACGTTGCGGGTGGCACCGGGGAGCTGTTTTTT	CASDVAGGTGELFF
TRBV5-1	TRBD2	once	15	TRBJ2-1	TGCGCCAGCAGCCAAGAATGGACTAGCGGGAGGGTGCAGTTCTTC	CASSQEWTSGRVQFF
TRBV7-3	-	-	13	TRBJ2-1	TGTGCCAGCAGCGGAGACGGGCTAGCTGAGCAGTTCTTC	CASSGDGLAEQFF
TRBV7-2	-	-	15	TRBJ1-3	TGTGCCAGCAGCCCTAGAGGAGGGATTGGAAACACCATATATTTT	CASSPRGGIGNTIYF
TRBV15	-	-	12	TRBJ2-7	TGTGCCACCAGCAAAAACAGGGACGAGCAGTACTTC	CATSKNRDEQYF
TRBV19	TRBD1	-	17	TRBJ1-3	TGTGCCAGTAGTATACCGGGACAGGCGAGCTCTGGAAACACCATATATTTT	CASSIPGQASSGNTIYF
TRBV7-9	-	-	12	TRBJ2-3	TGTGCCAGCAGTCCCCCCAGGATGACGCAGTATTTT	CASSPPRMTQYF
TRBV11-2	-	-	15	TRBJ2-7	TGTGCCAGCAGCTTAGCTTCTGCTGGCCTCTACGAGCAGTACTTC	CASSLASAGLYEQYF
TRBV9	TRBD2	-	14	TRBJ2-2	TGTGCCAGTGCCGGGACTAGTCTCACCGGGGAGCTGTTTTTT	CASAGTSLTGELFF
TRBV5-1	-	-	16	TRBJ2-5	TGCGCCAGCAGCTACCAAAGGATAGGCAAGCGGGAGACCCAGTACTTC	CASSYQRIGKRETQYF
TRBV5-1	-	-	15	TRBJ1-2	TGCGCCAGCGGCGGACAGCCCTCAGGAAGCTATGGCTACACCTTC	CASGGQPSGSYGYTF
TRBV5-1	TRBD2	once	17	TRBJ2-7	TGCGCCAGCAGCTTACGACCGGCCCGGGACTACTCCTACGAGCAGTACTTC	CASSLRPARDYSYEQYF
TRBV6-5	TRBD1	-	13	TRBJ1-1	TGTGCCAGCAGTGAACCAGGGGGCACTGAAGCTTTCTTT	CASSEPGGTEAFF
TRBV27	-	-	13	TRBJ1-5	TGTGCCAGCACTCCGGGGTTCAATCAGCCCCAGCATTTT	CASTPGFNQPQHF
TRBV28	-	-	14	TRBJ1-3	TGTGCCAGCAGTTTCCGGGTGGCTGGAAACACCATATATTTT	CASSFRVAGNTIYF
TRBV15	TRBD1	few	17	TRBJ1-2	TGTGCCACCAGCAGAGATTTTGGGGGGCAGGGGGCGAGAGGCTACACCTTC	CATSRDFGGQGARGYTF
TRBV13	TRBD1	-	15	TRBJ1-2	TGTGCCAGCAGCATGGGACAGGGGAGTGTCTATGGCTACACCTTC	CASSMGQGSVYGYTF
TRBV28	TRBD1	-	15	TRBJ1-5	TGTGCCAGCAGGACAGGGGCTTCTAGCAATCAGCCCCAGCATTTT	CASRTGASSNQPQHF
TRBV6-1	TRBD1	once	14	TRBJ2-7	TGTGCCAGCAATCTTCCCAGGGGGCATGGCGAGCAGTACTTC	CASNLPRGHGEQYF
TRBV5-5	TRBD1	-	15	TRBJ1-5	TGTGCCAGCAGCCCGGGACAGTATAGCAATCAGCCCCAGCATTTT	CASSPGQYSNQPQHF
TRBV6-4	-	-	12	TRBJ2-3	TGTGCCAGCAGTGCCAACACAGATACGCAGTATTTT	CASSANTDTQYF